These 32 T cell receptor beta chains came from one sample sequenced in a study of metastatic and nonmetastatic thyroid tumors. Nobody among the patients had been given any treatment before thyroid surgery. TCRdb re-analyzed the PCR reads using MiXCR. The sample consists of tens of thousands of clones, under 15% of them appearing once. Specimen: blood. All receptors derive from a female donor with papillary thyroid cancer or a benign thyroid nodule (not recorded which). Some clones in this sample may be carry-over from other donors' samples.

V gene TRBV18 combines with J gene TRBJ2-7; D is perhaps TRBD1 (6 bases). The CDR3 is 12 residues long. The germline gives CDR1 KGHSH, CDR2 LQKENI. Trimming cost V 9 bases and J 5 bases, with 14 bases left between them. For the CDR3, the DNA is TGTGCCAGACTGGGGGCGCAGGACGAGCAGTACTTC. Amino acid sequence: CARLGAQDEQYF.

This clone appeared many times. J is TRBJ1-2 and V is TRBV7-9; tentative D call: TRBD1 (6 bases). V dropped 5 bases and J dropped 2 bases, with 12 bases sitting between them. The germline gives CDR1 SEHNR, CDR2 FQNEAQ (reference sequence). This CDR3 has 14 residues. The DNA for the CDR3 is TGTGCCAGCAGCCCGGACAGAGAAAACTATGGCTACACCTTC. Protein sequence: CASSPDRENYGYTF.

This chain connects TRBV11-1 to TRBJ2-3, with TRBD2 matching 11 bases. This CDR3 is 16 amino acids long. The ends lost 5 bases at V and 7 bases at J; junction bases unmatched: 11. Germline V lookup: CDR1 SGHAT, CDR2 FQDESV (reference sequence). The CDR3 DNA sequence: TGTGCCAGCAGCATGCTAGCGGGAGGTCCCTCGTATACGCAGTATTTT. It is translated as CASSMLAGGPSYTQYF.

This clone appeared many times. The gene calls are TRBV7-6 and TRBJ1-1; D unclear. Germline-derived CDR1 and CDR2 are SGHVS and FNYEAQ. The CDR3 spans 12 residues. V dropped 5 bases and J dropped 1 base, with 5 bases sitting between them. The CDR3 loop is CASSERNTEAFF. CDR3 in DNA: TGTGCCAGCAGCGAACGGAACACTGAAGCTTTCTTT.

The rearrangement links TRBV28 to TRBJ2-1; D is unclear. Deletions cut 5 bases from V and 1 base from J, with 15 bases between. Per the germline V gene, CDR1 is MDHEN and CDR2 is SYDVKM. This CDR3 comprises 16 residues. The CDR3, as DNA: TGTGCCAGCAGTCTTCTCGTGAGCCCTTCCTACAATGAGCAGTTCTTC. It specifies CASSLLVSPSYNEQFF.

This clone was found many times. The chain combines TRBV7-9 with TRBJ2-5; D perhaps matches TRBD1 (6 bases). Germline CDR1 SEHNR, CDR2 FQNEAQ (reference sequence). This CDR3 has 14 amino acids. The V end was cut by 5 bases, the J end by 5 bases, with 15 bases between. CDR3 residues: CASSPPGAGETQYF. CDR3 bases: TGTGCCAGCAGCCCTCCAGGGGCCGGGGAGACCCAGTACTTC.

The CDR3 loop reads CASSIGPDGPYGYTF. Here the CDR3 DNA reads TGTGCCAGTAGTATAGGTCCCGACGGACCCTATGGCTACACCTTC. The chain couples TRBV19 to TRBJ1-2; no clear D. Germline CDR1 and CDR2: LNHDA and SQIVND (reference sequence). This CDR3 spans 15 amino acids. The germline V and J ends were trimmed by 1 base and 4 bases, with 13 bases remaining between them.

This chain uses TRBV6-1 with TRBJ2-2; TRBD1 might be the D (5 bases). V was pared by 7 bases and J by 3 bases, with 12 bases between. The V gene's germline CDR1 is MNHNS and CDR2 SASEGT. The CDR3 consists of 14 residues. CDR3: CASTLDTDTGELFF. DNA for the CDR3: TGTGCCAGCACCCTGGACACGGACACCGGGGAGCTGTTTTTT.

This chain links TRBV15 with TRBJ1-6; no firm D call. The germline CDR1 and CDR2 sequences are LNHNV and YYDKDF (reference sequence). The CDR3 has 15 amino acids. The V gene lost 0 bases and the J gene lost 9 bases, with 12 bases spanning the gap. CDR3 DNA: TGTGCCACCAGCAGAGATAGTACTACCGGTTCACCCCTCCACTTT. Amino acids: CATSRDSTTGSPLHF.

This clone was recorded at least ten times. The chain couples TRBV9 to TRBJ1-1; no definite D call. The length of the CDR3 is 14 residues. The V end lost 4 bases, the J end lost 3 bases, and 13 bases lay between the germline ends. CDR1 SGDLS and CDR2 YYNGEE come from the germline V gene. CDR3 in amino acids: CASSPGSLDTEAFF. The DNA of the CDR3 is TGTGCCAGCAGCCCTGGATCCTTGGACACTGAAGCTTTCTTT.

This clone was seen ten or more times. The rearrangement uses TRBV5-6 and TRBJ2-7; TRBD2 might be the D (6 bases). Germline values: CDR1 SGHDT, CDR2 YYEEEE. The length of the CDR3 is 15 residues. Deletions cut 0 bases from V and 0 bases from J, with 10 bases between. The CDR3 sequence is CASSLAASDSYEQYF. DNA for the CDR3: TGTGCCAGCAGCTTGGCCGCTAGCGACTCCTACGAGCAGTACTTC. Together with reference TRBV5-6 and TRBJ2-7, the CDR3 gives the full variable domain: DAGVTQSPTHLIKTRGQQVTLRCSPKSGHDTVSWYQQALGQGPQFIFQYYEEEERQRGNFPDRFSGHQFPNYSSELNVNALLLGDSALYLCASSLAASDSYEQYFGPGTRLTVT.

This clone was found many times. V usage is TRBV20-1 and J usage is TRBJ2-1; 10 bases agree with TRBD1. V lost 5 bases to trimming and J lost 10 bases; unmatched junction nucleotides: 11. From germline, CDR1 is DFQATT and CDR2 SNEGSKA (reference sequence). This CDR3 is 14 amino acids long. The CDR3 coding sequence is TGCAGTGCTCGACCGGGACAGGGGCGTTCCGAGCAGTTCTTC. It specifies CSARPGQGRSEQFF.

Many counts were recorded for this clone. This sequence may be a read error, since a much larger clone differs from it by one base. The gene calls are TRBV19 and TRBJ1-5, with 10 bases fitting TRBD1. With 8 bases clipped from V and 11 bases from J, the junction kept 24 bases outside the gene matches. Germline CDR1 is LNHDA and CDR2 is SQIVND (reference sequence). This CDR3 contains 18 residues. CDR3 protein: CASGPIRQGASSRSSQHF. The DNA of the CDR3 is TGTGCCAGTGGTCCTATCCGACAGGGGGCATCGAGCCGTTCGTCCCAGCATTTT.

Sample share makes this clone medium-sized. The chain recombines TRBV6-1 with TRBJ2-7, with D possibly being TRBD1 (5 bases). Trimming removed 5 bases at V and 0 bases at J, with 8 bases between. CDR1 is MNHNS, CDR2 SASEGT, per germline. The CDR3 consists of 13 residues. CDR3 coding DNA: TGTGCCAGCAGTTGGGGCAGCTCCTACGAGCAGTACTTC. Translation gives CASSWGSSYEQYF.

At least ten counts were recorded for this clone. CDR3 sequence (DNA): TGTGCCTGGACCTCACCGACAGCTAGTGTTGCCAACGTCCTGACTTTC. Protein sequence: CAWTSPTASVANVLTF. This chain connects TRBV30 to TRBJ2-6; TRBD1 might be the D (5 bases). The CDR3 totals 16 residues. V dropped 4 bases and J dropped 7 bases, with 20 bases sitting between them. Germline V lookup: CDR1 GTSNPN, CDR2 SVGIG (reference sequence).

This clone was observed many times. The chain uses TRBV24-1 and TRBJ2-1, with 11 bases lining up with TRBD2. CDR1 is KGHDR, CDR2 SFDVKD, per germline. Unmatched junction bases numbered 3, after V lost 3 bases and J lost 6 bases. The CDR3 totals 15 residues. CDR3 sequence: CATSDPGTSGNEQFF. In DNA form, the CDR3 reads TGTGCCACCAGTGATCCCGGGACTAGCGGCAATGAGCAGTTCTTC.

This clone was observed at least ten times. V gene TRBV28 combines with J gene TRBJ1-1; D remains ambiguous. Trimming cost V 2 bases and J 2 bases, with 15 bases left between them. The CDR3 covers 16 residues. Germline CDR1 MDHEN, CDR2 SYDVKM. CDR3 coding DNA: TGTGCCAGCAGTTTAACCCGAGGCCGTAGAAACACTGAAGCTTTCTTT. Translation: CASSLTRGRRNTEAFF.

This clone was seen repeatedly, ten times or more. The gene calls are TRBV5-6 and TRBJ2-7; 10 bases are a match to TRBD2. CDR3 length: 18 amino acids. The junction had 12 bases not matched to a gene; V was cut back by 0 bases and J by 3 bases. From germline, CDR1 is SGHDT and CDR2 YYEEEE. The CDR3 region has the DNA TGTGCCAGCAGCTTGGTCGGACTAGCGGAGCAAAGGGGCTACGAGCAGTACTTC. Translation gives CASSLVGLAEQRGYEQYF.

This clone was recorded many times. V usage is TRBV6-1 and J usage is TRBJ1-2; D is uncertain. Trimming shortened V by 2 bases and J by 5 bases, and 12 bases separated the two germline ends. Germline V CDR1 and CDR2: MNHNS, SASEGT. This CDR3 spans 14 amino acids. CDR3 sequence (DNA): TGTGCCAGCAGTGAACGAGAAGGGAGTTATGGCTACACCTTC. Encoded protein: CASSEREGSYGYTF.

In its sample, this clone was seen many times. This rearrangement joins TRBV6-1 to TRBJ1-2, with 10 bases matching TRBD1. Germline CDR1 MNHNS, CDR2 SASEGT. J lost 8 bases, V lost 7 bases, and 16 bases had no gene match. The CDR3 sequence is 16 residues long. For the CDR3, the DNA is TGTGCCAGCACAAACTCTTGGGGACAGGGGTTGAGCGGCTACACCTTC. Its protein product is CASTNSWGQGLSGYTF.

This clone was seen ten or more times. The V call is TRBV7-2, the J call TRBJ1-4; D unclear. The germline gives CDR1 SGHTA, CDR2 FQGNSA. Trimming left V 0 bases short and J 3 bases short, with 11 bases between. The CDR3 runs 16 residues. This chain's CDR3 is CASSLAIPGPNEKLFF. The CDR3 region has the DNA TGTGCCAGCAGCTTAGCTATCCCAGGCCCTAATGAAAAACTGTTTTTT.

This clone came up many times. The chain links TRBV28 to TRBJ2-5; 8 bases line up with TRBD2. The CDR3 is made up of 13 amino acids. From germline, CDR1 is MDHEN and CDR2 SYDVKM. V lost 7 bases and J lost 5; bases outside the gene matches: 6. CDR3 loop: CASKTGGPETQYF. In DNA form, the CDR3 reads TGTGCCAGCAAGACGGGAGGGCCGGAGACCCAGTACTTC. The whole variable domain, remainder taken from reference TRBV28 and TRBJ2-5, is DVKVTQSSRYLVKRTGEKVFLECVQDMDHENMFWYRQDPGLGLRLIYFSYDVKMKEKGDIPEGYSVSREKKERFSLILESASTNQTSMYLCASKTGGPETQYFGPGTRLLVL.

This clone showed up many times. V is TRBV7-2 and J is TRBJ1-6; 7 bases are shared with TRBD1. The CDR3 extends over 13 amino acids. V shed 5 bases, J shed 10 bases, and the junction held 5 bases outside the gene matches. The germline CDR1 and CDR2 sequences are SGHTA and FQGNSA. The DNA for the CDR3 is TGTGCCAGCAGCCTAGACAGGGACTCACCCCTCCACTTT. Translating it yields CASSLDRDSPLHF.

In regard to this clone: A much larger clone differs by one base, so this may be a read error. The chain links TRBV7-2 to TRBJ2-5, with D hard to call. The CDR3 is 16 residues long. V was clipped by 5 bases and J by 5 bases, with 21 bases between them. Germline values: CDR1 SGHTA, CDR2 FQGNSA. This chain's CDR3 is CASSPSAGVARETQYF. The DNA for the CDR3 is TGTGCCAGCAGCCCCTCCGCCGGCGTGGCGAGGGAGACCCAGTACTTC.

The chain links TRBV5-6 to TRBJ1-4; possibly TRBD1 for D (5 bases). This CDR3 contains 15 residues. V lost 3 bases and J lost 8, with 17 bases in between. Germline CDR1 is SGHDT and CDR2 is YYEEEE. DNA for the CDR3: TGTGCCAGCAGCTACGACAATCGGGGGACCGAAAAACTGTTTTTT. Amino acids: CASSYDNRGTEKLFF.

This clone came up many times. This chain uses TRBV30 with TRBJ2-3, with TRBD1 as a possible D gene (6 bases). Germline V gives CDR1 GTSNPN, CDR2 SVGIG (reference sequence). Trimming left V 5 bases short and J 6 bases short, with 9 bases between. The CDR3 consists of 11 residues. CDR3 region: CAWVRGDTQYF. The CDR3 region has the DNA TGTGCCTGGGTGAGGGGGGATACGCAGTATTTT.

This clone is classed as medium-sized (0.01 to 0.1%). The rearrangement joins TRBV6-2 or TRBV6-3 to TRBJ2-7; TRBD1 might be the D (6 bases). The CDR3 is 17 amino acids. V shed 0 bases and J shed 2 bases, with 17 bases lying between them. Germline CDR1 MNHEY, CDR2 SVGEGT. The CDR3 reads CASSYSLTGIDPYEQYF. In DNA form, the CDR3 reads TGTGCCAGCAGTTACTCACTAACAGGGATAGACCCCTACGAGCAGTACTTC.

This clone was counted many times. This chain links TRBV6-5 with TRBJ1-1; D unclear. The CDR3 length is 15 residues. The germline gives CDR1 MNHEY, CDR2 SVGAGI. V gave up 0 bases and J gave up 1 base, with 9 bases separating them. The CDR3 nucleotides are TGTGCCAGCAGTTACTCCTTTTCTCAGAACACTGAAGCTTTCTTT. Translated: CASSYSFSQNTEAFF.

V and J are TRBV6-1 and TRBJ2-7; D unresolved. V lost 5 bases to trimming and J lost 0 bases, with 8 bases between them. The germline V gene encodes CDR1 MNHNS and CDR2 SASEGT. This CDR3 contains 13 residues. The CDR3 DNA follows: TGTGCCAGCAGTTTCGCAGGCTCCTACGAGCAGTACTTC. This codes for CASSFAGSYEQYF.

As regards this clone: A much larger clone is a single base away; this may be a read error. J is TRBJ2-2 and V is TRBV9; 7 bases fit TRBD2. The J segment lost 4 bases and the V segment lost 5 bases, leaving 11 bases of the junction unmatched. Germline values: CDR1 SGDLS, CDR2 YYNGEE. CDR3 length: 16 amino acids. For the CDR3, the DNA is TGTGCCAGCAGTTCCTGGGCGGGAGTGCCCACCGGGGAGCTGTTTTTT. It translates to CASSSWAGVPTGELFF.

This clone was seen at least ten times. This chain joins TRBV4-1 and TRBJ1-1; D unresolved. This CDR3 contains 17 residues. The V gene's germline CDR1 is MGHRA and CDR2 YSYEKL. Trimming took off 0 bases at V and 0 bases at J, with 14 bases between the two ends. The CDR3 nucleotides read TGCGCCAGCAGCCAAGAATGGGGTATTCTACTGAACACTGAAGCTTTCTTT. As protein: CASSQEWGILLNTEAFF.

About this clone: Just one base apart from a much larger clone, this may be a read error. The chain joins TRBV30 to TRBJ2-7; D gene unclear. This CDR3 comprises 13 residues. The germline V and J ends were trimmed by 3 bases and 2 bases, with 11 bases remaining between them. Germline assignment: CDR1 GTSNPN and CDR2 SVGIG (reference sequence). The CDR3 coding sequence is TGTGCCTGGAGCGTTTGCAGTGCCTACGAGCAGTACTTC. Its protein is CAWSVCSAYEQYF. The full variable domain, with the rest looked up from reference TRBV30 and TRBJ2-7, is SQTIHQWPATLVQPVGSPLSLECTVEGTSNPNLYWYRQAAGRGLQLLFYSVGIGQISSEVPQNLSASRPQDRQFILSSKKLLLSDSGFYLCAWSVCSAYEQYFGPGTRLTVT.